This T cell receptor (beta chain) was documented in a study of blood T cells in healthy people across ages. A second about 6 to 12 cycle PCR used barcoded and J-beta primers. TCRdb passed the 5' RACE reads through MiXCR, listing each CDR3 protein once. The sample records 710,000 or so distinct CDR3 sequences, about 30% being singletons. Study-wide points: Fewer expanded clones and more diversity marked long-lived versus aged donors. Unknown CMV status may confound age-related changes in expanded clones.

About this clonotype: The antigen is undetermined.

V gave up 5 bases and J gave up 2 bases, with 18 bases separating them. The CDR3 length is 17 residues. Germline V CDR1 and CDR2: SGHAT, FQDESV (reference sequence). The source material was blood. The source of this sequence is a woman aged 80 or older in good health. This chain uses TRBV11-1 with TRBJ1-4, with D perhaps matching TRBD1 (6 bases). The CDR3 reads CASSREGGARTNEKLFF. Here the CDR3 DNA reads TGTGCCAGCAGCCGCGAAGGGGGAGCGAGGACTAATGAAAAACTGTTTTTT.